The entry below describes one T cell receptor (beta chain). The length of the CDR3 is 15 residues. The V and J ends lost 3 bases and 3 bases respectively, with 12 bases between them. Germline CDR1 LNHDA, CDR2 SQIVND (reference sequence). The data were obtained in a study of shared clonotypes between healthy human individuals. The method was immunoSEQ multiplex PCR; TCRdb's version includes in-frame clones alone and lacks a portion of them. The sample includes about 730,000 clones, over 55% of them seen just once. Subsets obtained from CD4+ cells comprised CD45RA+ naive and CD45RA-negative memory cells.

What was sequenced was memory CD4+ T cells sorted from blood. Subset described: CD45RA-negative fraction. The clonotype was recovered from a woman in her 30s in good health. The genes are TRBV19 and TRBJ2-4; weak D call: TRBD2 (6 bases). The CDR3 spells CASSIKRAGKNIQYF. CDR3 DNA: TGTGCCAGTAGTATCAAGCGGGCGGGCAAAAACATTCAGTACTTC. Supplemented by reference TRBV19 and TRBJ2-4, the full variable domain reads DGGITQSPKYLFRKEGQNVTLSCEQNLNHDAMYWYRQDPGQGLRLIYYSQIVNDFQKGDIAEGYSVSREKKESFPLTVTSAQKNPTAFYLCASSIKRAGKNIQYFGAGTRLSVL.